This record covers a single T cell receptor (beta chain). Ophthalmopathy was moderately-to-severely active, CAS at least 3, NOSPECS at least 4, lasting under 3 months. This sample was taken from a study of Graves' ophthalmopathy and Graves' hyperthyroidism. The CDR3 covers 15 residues. V lost 7 bases, J lost 5 bases, and 18 bases lay in between. Per germline, CDR1 MNHNS and CDR2 SASEGT. From RNA, the CDR3 regions of TCR beta chains were amplified and sequenced. In the first round, RT-PCR was carried out with HTBI primers, and a multiplex PCR formed the second round. TCRdb called the multiplex PCR reads again in MiXCR, with one record for every CDR3 protein. The sample gives roughly 160,000 distinct CDR3 sequences, about 40% of which show up once; 5.8% is in the top ten.

The TCR originated in a woman aged 40-49 years with Graves' ophthalmopathy. V is TRBV6-1 and J is TRBJ1-5; D call uncertain. Sequencing was performed on peripheral blood. The CDR3 region has the DNA TGTGCCAGCAACAAGGTACATTTCAAAGATCAGCCCCAGCATTTT. Translation gives CASNKVHFKDQPQHF.